These T cell receptor beta chains were read from a single sample in a study of patients and donors after allogeneic stem cell transplantation. A single record per CDR3 protein comes from TCRdb applying MiXCR to the RT-PCR reads. The table shows 100,000 to 130,000 distinct CDR3 sequences, with around 38% occurring only once. The source material was blood, either unsorted or a sorted T cell fraction (not recorded which). These receptors all stem from a human donor who was either an allogeneic HSCT recipient or a stem cell or donor lymphocyte infusion donor (not recorded which). It is not recorded whose cells these are; they may come from a transplant donor. CDR3s include the opening cysteine and the closing phenylalanine or tryptophan. D genes are given only for firm matches. Clone size appears in some rows only: once, few, many, or a class for an expanded clone.

V	D	J	size	DNA	CDR3
TRBV7-8	-	TRBJ1-1	-	TGTGCCGGCAGCCCCGGACAGTCTCGTGAAGCTTTCTTT	CAGSPGQSREAFF
TRBV28	TRBD1	TRBJ1-3	few	TGTGCCAGCAGTTTGACAGGGGGCGGTGGAAACACCATATATTTT	CASSLTGGGGNTIYF
TRBV3-1	-	TRBJ1-4	-	TGTGCCAGCAGCCAAGGCTTCAAGGCAACTAATGAAAAACTGTTTTTT	CASSQGFKATNEKLFF
TRBV12-3/TRBV12-4	-	TRBJ1-4	-	TGTGCCACGATGGCAACTAATGAAAAACTGTTTTTT	CATMATNEKLFF
TRBV5-1	TRBD1	TRBJ2-5	-	TGCGCCAGCAGCTTGACGGACAGGGGTCTTCAAGAGACCCAGTACTTC	CASSLTDRGLQETQYF
TRBV28	-	TRBJ1-2	many	TGTGCCAGCAGTTTTTCTTCAGGGCATGGCTACACCTTC	CASSFSSGHGYTF
TRBV20-1	-	TRBJ1-6	-	TGCAGTGCTAGATCGGGGAGTAGTTCACCCCTCCACTTT	CSARSGSSSPLHF
TRBV11-2	-	TRBJ1-3	-	TGTGCCAGCAGCTTTCGTGCGCGAAGCTCTGGAAACACCATATATTTT	CASSFRARSSGNTIYF
TRBV28	TRBD1	TRBJ1-2	-	TGTGCCAGCAGTTCTCTGACAGGGGTGGGCTACACCTTC	CASSSLTGVGYTF
TRBV7-2	-	TRBJ1-1	-	TGTGCCAGCAGCTTAACACAGAACACTGAAGCTTTCTTT	CASSLTQNTEAFF